This record covers a single TCR beta chain. Its cognate antigen is unknown. Eight separate reactions per sample yielded the cDNA. UMIs bearing a 6-nucleotide sample barcode were added through template switching. TCRdb re-called the 5' RACE reads; every CDR3 protein appears as one record, without DNA. The sample includes hundreds of thousands of distinct CDR3 sequences. CDR1 and CDR2 from the germline V gene are GTSNPN and SVGIG (reference sequence). CDR3 size: 13 residues. The data derive from a study of monozygotic twins with inflammatory bowel disease. Whole-study results and caveats: No difference was seen in repertoire similarity between concordant and discordant twins, possibly from limited power. IBD patients, compared with healthy twins, shared fewer clonotypes with others (especially with disease activity).

The clonotype comes from a human donor with ulcerative colitis or Crohn's disease, or a healthy co-twin of an affected twin (not recorded which). The V gene is TRBV30, the J gene TRBJ2-2; TCRdb reports TRBD2, a call that lacks DNA to check it against. Sequencing input: blood. This CDR3 is CAWTGTLAGELFF.